Below are 29 T cell receptor beta chains sequenced from a single sample in a study of blood T cell repertoires in COVID-19. The repertoire was sequenced with immunoSEQ multiplex PCR; TCRdb's copy has only in-frame clones and lacks some. The sample records roughly 100,000 clones, approximately 90% being singletons. Sample: peripheral blood. The receptors originated from a man aged 45-65 years with acute or convalescent COVID-19.

V gene TRBV6-6 combines with J gene TRBJ2-3; D perhaps matches TRBD1 (6 bases). Between the trimmed V and J ends, which lost 4 bases and 4 bases, there was a span of 9 bases. The CDR3 runs 13 residues. Germline V gene lookup returns CDR1 MNHNY and CDR2 SVGAGI (reference sequence). In nucleotides, the CDR3 is TGTGCCAGCAGTTCCCAGGGGCCAGATACGCAGTATTTT. It encodes CASSSQGPDTQYF.

The rearrangement joins TRBV5-4 to TRBJ1-2; maybe TRBD1 (6 bases). Germline CDR1 reads SGHNT; CDR2 reads YYREEE (reference sequence). V lost 0 bases, J lost 3 bases, and 6 bases lay in between. The CDR3 consists of 13 residues. Here the CDR3 DNA reads TGTGCCAGCAGCTTGGGACAGGACTATGGCTACACCTTC. It encodes CASSLGQDYGYTF.

V and J are TRBV27 and TRBJ1-4; 8 positions match TRBD1. Germline CDR1 is MNHEY and CDR2 is SMNVEV (reference sequence). Unmatched junction bases numbered 9, after V lost 2 bases and J lost 4 bases. The CDR3 has 17 residues. This CDR3 reads CASSLESTGAGNEKLFF. The CDR3, as DNA: TGTGCCAGCAGTTTAGAATCGACAGGGGCGGGTAATGAAAAACTGTTTTTT.

V usage is TRBV6-2 or TRBV6-3 and J usage is TRBJ1-5, with D tentatively TRBD1 (6 bases). With 0 bases removed from V and 1 base from J, the gap between germline ends came to 10 bases. CDR3 length: 16 amino acids. CDR1 and CDR2 (germline): MNHEY, SVGEGT. The CDR3 is CASSYSGQSSNQPQHF. The CDR3 nucleotides are TGTGCCAGCAGTTACTCAGGACAGTCAAGCAATCAGCCCCAGCATTTT.

The chain combines TRBV3-1 (or the pseudogene TRBV3-2) with TRBJ2-3, with D perhaps matching TRBD2 (6 bases). This CDR3 is built from 14 residues. In germline, CDR1 is LGHDT, CDR2 YNNKEL (reference sequence). Between the trimmed V and J ends, which lost 3 bases and 1 base, there was a span of 8 bases. CDR3 DNA: TGTGCCAGCAGCCAGGGACTCCGCACAGATACGCAGTATTTT. Its translation is CASSQGLRTDTQYF.

The chain has TRBV28 and TRBJ1-5, with 9 nucleotides matching TRBD1. CDR1 is MDHEN and CDR2 is SYDVKM in the germline V gene. This CDR3 comprises 16 residues. V lost 6 bases, J lost 4 bases, and 10 bases stayed unmatched. CDR3 protein: CASSPLGQGNNQPQHF. The CDR3 DNA reads TGTGCCAGCAGCCCCCTGGGACAGGGAAATAATCAGCCCCAGCATTTT.

The rearrangement joins TRBV4-2 to TRBJ2-3; D possibly corresponds to TRBD2 (6 bases). Per germline, CDR1 LGHNA and CDR2 YNFKEQ. V lost 8 bases and J lost 7, with 31 bases in between. This CDR3 is built from 18 residues. This CDR3 is CASSGAAPGPGAENTQYF. The DNA of the CDR3 is TGTGCCAGCTCGGGAGCAGCCCCCGGACCCGGAGCAGAAAATACGCAGTATTTT.

The chain is built from TRBV5-6 and TRBJ1-2; the D gene is possibly TRBD1 (5 bases). Per the germline V gene, CDR1 is SGHDT and CDR2 is YYEEEE. The germline V and J ends were trimmed by 0 bases and 4 bases, with 13 bases remaining between them. The CDR3 consists of 15 residues. CDR3 DNA sequence: TGTGCCAGCAGCTTGGGTGCTCCTGGGGCCTATGGCTACACCTTC. Encoded protein: CASSLGAPGAYGYTF.

The sample holds one count of this clone. The V gene is TRBV3-1 (or the pseudogene TRBV3-2), the J gene TRBJ2-3; perhaps TRBD1 as D (6 bases). The V gene lost 4 bases and the J gene lost 4 bases, with 12 bases spanning the gap. CDR1 is LGHDT and CDR2 is YNNKEL in the germline V gene (reference sequence). The CDR3 runs to 14 residues. Here the CDR3 DNA reads TGTGCCAGCAGCCCGTGGACAGCCTCAGATACGCAGTATTTT. Its translation is CASSPWTASDTQYF.

This clone was counted a few times. The chain links TRBV19 to TRBJ1-5, with 8 bases fitting TRBD1. Germline trimming cut 10 bases from V and 1 base from J; bases unmatched to any gene: 15. CDR1 and CDR2 from the germline V gene are LNHDA and SQIVND (reference sequence). This CDR3 contains 17 residues. CDR3 sequence: CATLETRTGTSNQPQHF. CDR3 DNA sequence: TGTGCCACCCTCGAGACACGGACAGGGACGAGCAATCAGCCCCAGCATTTT. Variable domain in full (rest from reference TRBV19 and TRBJ1-5): DGGITQSPKYLFRKEGQNVTLSCEQNLNHDAMYWYRQDPGQGLRLIYYSQIVNDFQKGDIAEGYSVSREKKESFPLTVTSAQKNPTAFYLCATLETRTGTSNQPQHFGDGTRLSIL.

The chain uses TRBV7-9 and TRBJ1-1; D is unclear. This CDR3 is 11 amino acids long. From germline, CDR1 is SEHNR and CDR2 FQNEAQ (reference sequence). V was cut by 5 bases and J by 11 bases, with 12 bases left in between. The CDR3 DNA follows: TGTGCCAGCAGCCCGGGAACTTCGGCTTTCTTT. This encodes CASSPGTSAFF.

The J gene is TRBJ2-1, the V gene TRBV7-2, with TRBD1 identical over 10 bases. Trimming cost V 5 bases and J 5 bases; bases outside gene matches: 9. The CDR3 sequence is 16 residues long. The germline CDR1 and CDR2 sequences are SGHTA and FQGNSA. As DNA, the CDR3 is TGTGCCAGCAGCAAGTCCACGGACAGGGGGGACAATGAGCAGTTCTTC. This sequence encodes CASSKSTDRGDNEQFF. Variable domain in full (rest from reference TRBV7-2 and TRBJ2-1): GAGVSQSPSNKVTEKGKDVELRCDPISGHTALYWYRQSLGQGLEFLIYFQGNSAPDKSGLPSDRFSAERTGGSVSTLTIQRTQQEDSAVYLCASSKSTDRGDNEQFFGPGTRLTVL.

J is TRBJ2-1 and V is TRBV11-2, with TRBD1 matching over 8 bases. CDR1 is SGHAT, CDR2 FQNNGV, per germline. This CDR3 has 15 amino acids. With 5 bases clipped from V and 8 bases from J, the junction kept 11 bases outside the gene matches. Written as DNA, the CDR3 is TGTGCCAGCAGCCTCAGGACAGGGCTTGGGTATGAGCAGTTCTTC. It specifies CASSLRTGLGYEQFF.

This chain uses TRBV21-1 with TRBJ2-7; TRBD1 reflects the table's D call only, with no check against the DNA. TRBV21-1 is flagged as a pseudogene. This CDR3 is 16 amino acids long. CDR3 loop: CASSVGDLTGPGEQYF. DNA of the CDR3: TGTGCCAGCAGCGTGGGTGACTTGACAGGGCCGGGTGAGCAGTACTTC.

The CDR3 DNA reads TGTGCCAGCAGCTTAGAGGGGGCTGGGGGCTATGGCTACACCTTC. It codes for CASSLEGAGGYGYTF. The rearrangement links TRBV7-2 to TRBJ1-2, with 7 bases aligning to TRBD1. Germline CDR1 is SGHTA and CDR2 is FQGNSA. This CDR3 has 15 amino acids. Unmatched junction bases numbered 6, after V lost 1 base and J lost 4 bases.

This rearrangement joins TRBV19 to TRBJ1-2, with 7 positions matching TRBD1. Germline values: CDR1 LNHDA, CDR2 SQIVND (reference sequence). The ends lost 0 bases at V and 8 bases at J; junction bases unmatched: 24. The CDR3 runs to 20 residues. CDR3 coding DNA: TGTGCCAGTAGTATAGACTTGCTATTACAGGGGCCATATTATCTTTGGGGCTACACCTTC. Residues: CASSIDLLLQGPYYLWGYTF.

The V call is TRBV19, the J call TRBJ2-6; D might be TRBD2 (5 bases). Germline CDR1 is LNHDA and CDR2 is SQIVND (reference sequence). The ends were cut back, 9 bases at V and 2 bases at J, with 20 bases in the middle. The CDR3 has 17 residues. The CDR3 DNA follows: TGTGCCAGCCGTCTTTCGAGACGAGGGCCTGGGGCCAACGTCCTGACTTTC. This translates into CASRLSRRGPGANVLTF.

The gene calls are TRBV6-4 and TRBJ2-1, with a tentative D call TRBD1 (6 bases). CDR3 length: 13 amino acids. The V end was cut by 0 bases, the J end by 13 bases, with 13 bases between. The germline V gene has CDR1 MRHNA and CDR2 SNTAGT. The CDR3 coding sequence is TGTGCCAGCAGTGACTCCCAGGGGCGAATTCAGTTCTTC. This codes for CASSDSQGRIQFF.

This chain links TRBV19 with TRBJ1-1; the D gene is possibly TRBD1 (5 bases). V lost 7 bases and J lost 4, with 16 bases in between. Germline V gene lookup returns CDR1 LNHDA and CDR2 SQIVND (reference sequence). CDR3 length: 14 residues. CDR3 nucleotide sequence: TGTGCCAGTAACGTGGAGGGAACAGGCACTGAAGCTTTCTTT. Encoded protein: CASNVEGTGTEAFF.

The chain joins TRBV11-1 to TRBJ2-7, with TRBD1 identical over 9 bases. The CDR3 sequence is 15 residues long. V was pared by 5 bases and J by 6 bases, with 11 bases of the junction left unmatched. CDR1 SGHAT and CDR2 FQDESV come from the germline V gene (reference sequence). CDR3 protein: CASSKEWDRVREQYF. The CDR3 region has the DNA TGTGCCAGCAGCAAGGAATGGGACAGGGTTCGCGAGCAGTACTTC.

V usage is TRBV13 and J usage is TRBJ2-5; TRBD1 aligns across 8 bases. The CDR3 is made up of 15 amino acids. Germline values: CDR1 PRHDT, CDR2 FYEKMQ (reference sequence). V shed 0 bases and J 5 bases; nucleotides not matched to a gene: 5. The CDR3 here is CASSLGGGQAETQYF. The CDR3 DNA reads as TGTGCCAGCAGCTTAGGCGGGGGACAGGCTGAGACCCAGTACTTC. Full variable domain (outside the CDR3, taken from reference TRBV13 and TRBJ2-5): AAGVIQSPRHLIKEKRETATLKCYPIPRHDTVYWYQQGPGQDPQFLISFYEKMQSDKGSIPDRFSAQQFSDYHSELNMSSLELGDSALYFCASSLGGGQAETQYFGPGTRLLVL.

CDR3 nucleotide sequence: TGCGCCAGCAGCTTGACAGGGCCTCCCTACGAGCAGTACTTC. Protein sequence: CASSLTGPPYEQYF. The V call is TRBV5-1, the J call TRBJ2-7, with a tentative D call TRBD1 (6 bases). This CDR3 is built from 14 residues. Per germline, CDR1 SGHRS and CDR2 YFSETQ. Trimming took 1 base from V and 2 from J, leaving 10 bases between them.

The J gene is TRBJ1-3, the V gene TRBV6-5; D unclear. V was shortened by 7 bases and J by 0 bases, with 10 bases between the two germline ends. The CDR3 runs to 14 residues. The germline V gene encodes CDR1 MNHEY and CDR2 SVGAGI. CDR3 coding DNA: TGTGCCAGCAAAAGGAGGGACTCTGGAAACACCATATATTTT. Translated: CASKRRDSGNTIYF.

The rearrangement links TRBV3-1 (or the pseudogene TRBV3-2) to TRBJ2-1; D is unresolved. Per the germline V gene, CDR1 is LGHDT and CDR2 is YNNKEL (reference sequence). Between the trimmed V and J ends, which lost 4 bases and 6 bases, there was a span of 16 bases. The CDR3 runs to 15 residues. CDR3 in DNA: TGTGCCAGCAGCCCCAAGACTGCCGGATTCAATGAGCAGTTCTTC. Amino acid sequence: CASSPKTAGFNEQFF.

DNA of the CDR3: TGCGCCAGCAGCTCAACCCGGACAGGGGTTAACTATGGCTACACCTTC. Its translation: CASSSTRTGVNYGYTF. The J gene is TRBJ1-2, the V gene TRBV4-1; TRBD1 matches at 9 bases. CDR1 and CDR2 (germline): MGHRA, YSYEKL. V lost 5 bases, J lost 1 base, and 8 bases stayed unmatched. This CDR3 spans 16 amino acids.

The rearrangement joins TRBV7-2 to TRBJ2-2; 8 bases are a match to TRBD1. Germline lookup yields CDR1 SGHTA and CDR2 FQGNSA. The trim removed 4 bases at V and 5 bases at J, leaving 9 bases unmatched. This CDR3 region has 16 residues. CDR3 nucleotide sequence: TGTGCCAGCAGCTCGGGGACAGGTGGAAATACCGGGGAGCTGTTTTTT. The encoded protein is CASSSGTGGNTGELFF.

The chain links TRBV7-3 to TRBJ2-2; tentatively, D is TRBD1 (6 bases). Per the germline V gene, CDR1 is SGHTA and CDR2 is FQGTGA. V lost 5 bases and J lost 6, with 13 bases in between. This CDR3 spans 14 amino acids. The CDR3 DNA follows: TGTGCCAGCAGCGTGGGACAACAGGCCGGGGAGCTGTTTTTT. Its protein is CASSVGQQAGELFF.

The rearrangement joins TRBV7-6 to TRBJ1-2; D is unresolved. Germline V gives CDR1 SGHVS, CDR2 FNYEAQ. The CDR3 covers 12 residues. V was shortened by 2 bases and J by 6 bases, with 7 bases between the two germline ends. CDR3 in amino acids: CASSLREDGYTF. In nucleotides, the CDR3 is TGTGCCAGCAGCTTACGGGAGGATGGCTACACCTTC.

The chain couples TRBV18 to TRBJ1-5; D is possibly TRBD1 (5 bases). Germline assignment: CDR1 KGHSH and CDR2 LQKENI. Trimming removed 3 bases at V and 0 bases at J, with 12 bases between. The CDR3 length is 16 residues. CDR3 residues: CASSPKGLHSNQPQHF. As DNA, the CDR3 is TGTGCCAGCTCACCGAAGGGGTTACATAGCAATCAGCCCCAGCATTTT.